These 21 T cell receptor beta chains were all obtained from the same sample, sequenced in a study of a mutant IDH1 vaccine in newly diagnosed glioma. Regarding time point: week 11, during vaccination. Vaccine doses each comprised 300 ug of mutant IDH1 20-mer peptide, with topical imiquimod. The table came from immunoSEQ multiplex PCR; TCRdb's copy has only in-frame clones and leaves some out. The sample records some 64,000 clones, about 88% being singletons. Their antigens remain unidentified. Specimen: PBMCs, collected from a glioma patient whose treatment included an IDH1 peptide vaccine. Every receptor here comes from a woman in her fifties or sixties with glioma.

J is TRBJ1-5 and V is TRBV7-8, with D possibly being TRBD1 (5 bases). CDR1 SGHVS and CDR2 FQNEAQ come from the germline V gene. This CDR3 contains 14 residues. Trimming left V 1 base short and J 5 bases short, with 9 bases between. The CDR3 is CASSLGDGHQPQHF. Written as DNA, the CDR3 is TGTGCCAGCAGCTTAGGGGACGGACATCAGCCCCAGCATTTT.

The chain couples TRBV2 to TRBJ2-5, with unresolved D. Germline V CDR1 and CDR2: SNHLY, FYNNEI. The CDR3 loop spans 13 amino acids. V shed 5 bases and J shed 2 bases, with 9 bases lying between them. CDR3 in DNA: TGTGCCAGCAGTCTACAGCAACAAGAGACCCAGTACTTC. Protein: CASSLQQQETQYF.

The chain employs TRBV2 and TRBJ2-2; tentative D call: TRBD2 (5 bases). V was trimmed by 6 bases and J by 6 bases, leaving 14 bases between them. The CDR3 length is 14 residues. Germline-derived CDR1 and CDR2 are SNHLY and FYNNEI. The CDR3: CASRMRASPGELFF. CDR3 nucleotide sequence: TGTGCCAGCAGGATGAGGGCTAGTCCCGGGGAGCTGTTTTTT.

The count of this clone is one. The chain links TRBV6-5 to TRBJ1-4; 9 bases map to TRBD1. Germline trimming cut 2 bases from V and 8 bases from J; bases unmatched to any gene: 9. CDR3 length: 16 residues. CDR1 and CDR2 (germline): MNHEY, SVGAGI. The CDR3 DNA reads as TGTGCCAGCAGTTACACGTTCGACAGGGGGGGAGAAAAACTGTTTTTT. This codes for CASSYTFDRGGEKLFF.

This sequence joins TRBV5-4 and TRBJ1-1; TRBD1 aligns across 10 bases. The length of the CDR3 is 15 residues. The V and J ends lost 0 bases and 5 bases, in that order; junction bases with no gene match: 4. From germline, CDR1 is SGHNT and CDR2 YYREEE (reference sequence). The CDR3 nucleotides read TGTGCCAGCAGCTTGGGACAGGGGGCGGTAACTGAAGCTTTCTTT. It is translated as CASSLGQGAVTEAFF.

J is TRBJ2-3 and V is TRBV18; 13 nucleotides line up with TRBD2. V shed 6 bases and J 3 bases; nucleotides not matched to a gene: 6. The CDR3 runs to 16 residues. Germline CDR1 KGHSH, CDR2 LQKENI. The CDR3 region is CASSRTSGGLTDTQYF. In DNA, the CDR3 is TGTGCCAGCTCCCGGACTAGCGGGGGCCTGACAGATACGCAGTATTTT.

The DNA for the CDR3 is TGTGCCAGCAGTGAAGTGATCAGGGCAAATGAGCAGTTCTTC. It translates to CASSEVIRANEQFF. The chain couples TRBV6-1 to TRBJ2-1; D possibly corresponds to TRBD1 (5 bases). With 1 base removed from V and 7 bases from J, the gap between germline ends came to 11 bases. This CDR3 comprises 14 residues. Germline assignment: CDR1 MNHNS and CDR2 SASEGT.

The genes are TRBV9 and TRBJ2-5; TRBD2 matches 11 bases. The junction had 3 bases not matched to a gene; V was cut back by 0 bases and J by 2 bases. Germline values: CDR1 SGDLS, CDR2 YYNGEE. This CDR3 spans 16 amino acids. CDR3 protein: CASSVVSSGGQETQYF. The CDR3 DNA reads TGTGCCAGCAGCGTAGTGTCTAGCGGGGGGCAAGAGACCCAGTACTTC.

The rearrangement joins TRBV5-6 to TRBJ2-3, with 7 bases fitting TRBD2. Germline loops: CDR1 SGHDT, CDR2 YYEEEE. This CDR3 is 17 amino acids long. V was clipped by 3 bases and J by 3 bases; unmatched bases: 13. CDR3 in DNA: TGTGCCAGCAGCTCCCGGTTGCGGCGGGGAGGGACAGATACGCAGTATTTT. As protein: CASSSRLRRGGTDTQYF.

The chain has TRBV7-7 and TRBJ2-5, with D possibly TRBD2 on 5 matching bases. The CDR3 consists of 15 residues. CDR1 is SSHAT and CDR2 is FNYEAQ in the germline V gene (reference sequence). The CDR3 reads CAVEPGSVRGETQYF. The DNA for the CDR3 is TGTGCTGTCGAGCCGGGCTCAGTGCGAGGGGAGACCCAGTACTTC.

The rearrangement uses TRBV30 and TRBJ1-5, with 8 bases fitting TRBD1. Trimming at V came to 5 bases and at J to 1 base, leaving 10 bases not matched to a gene. This CDR3 comprises 16 residues. Germline values: CDR1 GTSNPN, CDR2 SVGIG (reference sequence). Here the CDR3 DNA reads TGTGCCTGGTCCGGACAGGGAGGAATGAGCAATCAGCCCCAGCATTTT. Protein product: CAWSGQGGMSNQPQHF.

This chain uses TRBV7-2 with TRBJ2-3; D unresolved. The CDR3 is 12 residues long. Germline V gene sequence: CDR1 SGHTA, CDR2 FQGNSA. V was shortened by 5 bases and J by 5 bases, with 8 bases between the two germline ends. The CDR3 nucleotides are TGTGCCAGCAGCCCCCAAAGAGATACGCAGTATTTT. It encodes CASSPQRDTQYF. Full variable domain (missing parts from reference TRBV7-2 and TRBJ2-3): GAGVSQSPSNKVTEKGKDVELRCDPISGHTALYWYRQSLGQGLEFLIYFQGNSAPDKSGLPSDRFSAERTGGSVSTLTIQRTQQEDSAVYLCASSPQRDTQYFGPGTRLTVL.

This rearrangement joins TRBV29-1 to TRBJ1-2; D is perhaps TRBD1 (5 bases). The germline V and J ends were trimmed by 7 bases and 7 bases, with 13 bases remaining between them. CDR1 is SQVTM, CDR2 ANQGSEA, per germline. This CDR3 comprises 11 residues. This CDR3 reads CSARQRGGYTF. The CDR3 nucleotides read TGCAGCGCCCGACAGCGGGGTGGCTACACCTTC.

This clone has just a few counts. The chain combines TRBV29-1 with TRBJ1-1; D call uncertain. The CDR3 loop spans 10 amino acids. Trimming took off 4 bases at V and 8 bases at J, with 8 bases between the two ends. Per germline, CDR1 SQVTM and CDR2 ANQGSEA. In DNA, the CDR3 is TGCAGCGTTGGGGTCAGGGAAGCTTTCTTT. Protein sequence: CSVGVREAFF.

This chain connects TRBV9 to TRBJ1-1, with TRBD1 as a possible D gene (5 bases). Looked up from germline, CDR1 is SGDLS and CDR2 is YYNGEE. Trimming took off 3 bases at V and 3 bases at J, with 12 bases between the two ends. The CDR3 extends over 14 amino acids. The CDR3 DNA sequence: TGTGCCAGCAGCGCAGGGATTGTGGACACTGAAGCTTTCTTT. It specifies CASSAGIVDTEAFF. The full variable domain, with the rest looked up from reference TRBV9 and TRBJ1-1, is DSGVTQTPKHLITATGQRVTLRCSPRSGDLSVYWYQQSLDQGLQFLIQYYNGEERAKGNILERFSAQQFPDLHSELNLSSLELGDSALYFCASSAGIVDTEAFFGQGTRLTVV.

The chain carries TRBV5-1 and TRBJ2-1; no definite D call. CDR3 length: 14 residues. V shed 0 bases and J shed 2 bases, with 6 bases lying between them. Germline loops: CDR1 SGHRS, CDR2 YFSETQ. In DNA form, the CDR3 reads TGCGCCAGCAGCTTGGGAACACCCTACAATGAGCAGTTCTTC. It specifies CASSLGTPYNEQFF.

This clone was counted between two and nine times. V and J are TRBV2 and TRBJ2-5; 8 nucleotides agree with TRBD2. Germline V CDR1 and CDR2: SNHLY, FYNNEI. The junction had 16 bases not matched to a gene; V was cut back by 2 bases and J by 2 bases. The CDR3 sequence is 19 residues long. The CDR3 nucleotides are TGTGCCAGCAGTGAACTGGTTGGCGGGGGGCTAACGACTCAAGAGACCCAGTACTTC. It yields the protein CASSELVGGGLTTQETQYF.

The DNA for the CDR3 is TGTGCCAGCAGTTACTCTCCGGGGCAAGGTGAAGCTTTCTTT. Protein sequence: CASSYSPGQGEAFF. The chain joins TRBV6-5 to TRBJ1-1; possible D gene TRBD1, 5 bases. CDR3 size: 14 residues. With 0 bases removed from V and 7 bases from J, the gap between germline ends came to 12 bases. The germline CDR1 and CDR2 sequences are MNHEY and SVGAGI.

This sequence joins TRBV4-2 and TRBJ2-7; TRBD2 matches 8 bases. The CDR3 consists of 16 residues. Germline V gene sequence: CDR1 LGHNA, CDR2 YNFKEQ. The V gene end was trimmed by 0 bases and the J gene end by 3 bases; junction bases not matched to a gene: 7. For the CDR3, the DNA is TGTGCCAGCAGCCAAGAATTGGATAGCGGGGTCTACGAGCAGTACTTC. This codes for CASSQELDSGVYEQYF.

The chain has TRBV7-2 and TRBJ2-1, with D possibly matching TRBD1 (5 bases). Trimming took off 7 bases at V and 7 bases at J, with 20 bases between the two ends. This CDR3 spans 15 amino acids. The germline V gene has CDR1 SGHTA and CDR2 FQGNSA. Here the CDR3 DNA reads TGTGCCAGCAACACAGGTTTCCCCCTTCGGAATGAGCAGTTCTTC. The encoded protein is CASNTGFPLRNEQFF.

This rearrangement joins TRBV7-2 to TRBJ2-7, with 10 positions matching TRBD1. CDR3 length: 12 residues. Germline loops: CDR1 SGHTA, CDR2 FQGNSA. The V gene end was trimmed by 10 bases and the J gene end by 2 bases; junction bases not matched to a gene: 2. CDR3 DNA: TGTGCCACCGGGACAGGGGCCTACGAGCAGTACTTC. Translating gives CATGTGAYEQYF.